The 2 T cell receptor beta chains given below trace back to one sample, sequenced in a study of cytomegalovirus exposure and HLA in healthy donors. Use of 60 Vbeta and 13 Jbeta primers characterized the PCR. Repertoires were generated with immunoSEQ multiplex PCR, while TCRdb's copy carries only in-frame clones and drops some. Of roughly 160,000 clones in the sample, over 70% were seen once. Sequenced: PBMCs. These receptors all come from a man under 40 in good health and CMV-seronegative.

The rearrangement uses TRBV5-6 and TRBJ2-7; TRBD1 matches 7 bases. Trimming took 4 bases from V and 3 from J; bases not matched to a gene: 7. In germline, CDR1 is SGHDT, CDR2 YYEEEE. The CDR3 has 14 amino acids. The CDR3 coding sequence is TGTGCCAGCAGCCCTCAGGGGGTTGGCTACGAGCAGTACTTC. This codes for CASSPQGVGYEQYF.

The sample holds one count of this clone. This rearrangement joins TRBV7-9 to TRBJ2-1; TRBD2 is a possible D gene (6 bases). The CDR3 length is 12 residues. CDR1 SEHNR and CDR2 FQNEAQ come from the germline V gene (reference sequence). The V end lost 4 bases, the J end lost 8 bases, and 9 bases lay between the germline ends. CDR3 loop: CASSSGSDEQFF. The CDR3 region has the DNA TGTGCCAGCAGCTCCGGGAGCGATGAGCAGTTCTTC.